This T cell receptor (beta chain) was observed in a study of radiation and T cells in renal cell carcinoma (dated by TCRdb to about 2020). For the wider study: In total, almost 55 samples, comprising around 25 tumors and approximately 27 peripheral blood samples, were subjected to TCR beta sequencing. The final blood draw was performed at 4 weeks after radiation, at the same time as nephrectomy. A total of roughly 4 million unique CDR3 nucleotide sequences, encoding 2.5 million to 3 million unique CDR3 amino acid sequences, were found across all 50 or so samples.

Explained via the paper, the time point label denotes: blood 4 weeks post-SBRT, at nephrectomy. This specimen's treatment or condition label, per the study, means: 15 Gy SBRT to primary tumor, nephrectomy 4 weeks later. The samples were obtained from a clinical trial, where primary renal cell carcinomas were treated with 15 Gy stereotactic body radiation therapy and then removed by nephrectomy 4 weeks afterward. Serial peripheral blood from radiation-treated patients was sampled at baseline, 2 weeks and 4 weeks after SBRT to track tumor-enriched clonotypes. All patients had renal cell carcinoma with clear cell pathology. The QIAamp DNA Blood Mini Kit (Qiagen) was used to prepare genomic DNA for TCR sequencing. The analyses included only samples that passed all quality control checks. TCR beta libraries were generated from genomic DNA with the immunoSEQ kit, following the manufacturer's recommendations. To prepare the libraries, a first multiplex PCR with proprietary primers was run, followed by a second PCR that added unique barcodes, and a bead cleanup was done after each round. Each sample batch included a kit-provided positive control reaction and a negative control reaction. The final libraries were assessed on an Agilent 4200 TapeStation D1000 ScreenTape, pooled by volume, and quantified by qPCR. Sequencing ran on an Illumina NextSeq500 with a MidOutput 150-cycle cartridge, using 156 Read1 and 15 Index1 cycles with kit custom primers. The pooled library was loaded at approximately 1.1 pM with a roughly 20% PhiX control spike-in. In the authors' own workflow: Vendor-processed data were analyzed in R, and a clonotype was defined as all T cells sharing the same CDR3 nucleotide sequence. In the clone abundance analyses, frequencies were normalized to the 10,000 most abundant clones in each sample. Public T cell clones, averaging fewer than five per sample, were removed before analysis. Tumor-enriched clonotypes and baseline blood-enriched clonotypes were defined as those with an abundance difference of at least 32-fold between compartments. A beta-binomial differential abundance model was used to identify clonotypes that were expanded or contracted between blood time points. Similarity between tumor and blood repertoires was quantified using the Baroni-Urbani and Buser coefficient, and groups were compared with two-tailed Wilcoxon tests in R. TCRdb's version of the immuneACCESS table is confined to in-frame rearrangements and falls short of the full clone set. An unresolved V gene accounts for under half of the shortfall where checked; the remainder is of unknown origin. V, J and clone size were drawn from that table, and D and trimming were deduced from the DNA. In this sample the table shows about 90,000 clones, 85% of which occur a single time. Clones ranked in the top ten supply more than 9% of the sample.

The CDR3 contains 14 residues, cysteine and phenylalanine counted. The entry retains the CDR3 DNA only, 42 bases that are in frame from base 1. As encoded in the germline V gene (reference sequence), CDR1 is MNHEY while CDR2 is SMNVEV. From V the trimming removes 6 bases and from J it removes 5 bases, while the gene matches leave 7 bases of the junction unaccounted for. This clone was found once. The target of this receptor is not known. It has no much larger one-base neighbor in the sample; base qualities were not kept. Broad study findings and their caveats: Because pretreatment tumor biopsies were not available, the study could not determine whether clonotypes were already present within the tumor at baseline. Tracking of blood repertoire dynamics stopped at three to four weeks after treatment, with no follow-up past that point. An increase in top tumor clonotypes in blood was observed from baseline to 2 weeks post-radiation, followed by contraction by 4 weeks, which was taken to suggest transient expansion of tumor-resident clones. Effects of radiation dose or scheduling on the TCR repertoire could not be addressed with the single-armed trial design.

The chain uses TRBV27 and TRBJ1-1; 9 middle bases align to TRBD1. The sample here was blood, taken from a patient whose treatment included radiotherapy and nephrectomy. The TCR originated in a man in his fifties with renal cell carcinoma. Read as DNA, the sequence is TGTGCCAGCAGCCCGGGACAGGGAGGAACTGAAGCTTTCTTT. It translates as CASSPGQGGTEAFF.